Here is one T cell receptor beta chain with its context. Its antigen has not been determined. No much larger clonotype is one base removed from it; base qualities were not supplied. This record belongs to a study of cytomegalovirus exposure and HLA in healthy donors (dated by TCRdb to about 2017). Concerning the study at large: An earlier analysis of roughly 610 of the donors reported 276 Gb of sequence data and roughly 120 million unique TCR beta sequences obtained from approximately 180 million T cells. About 300 gigabases of sequencing data and 70 million to 100 million unique TCR sequences were included in an early release covering about 600 HLA-typed donors. Of the 300 to 450 genotyped donors, approximately 82% fell in the genetic ancestry cluster associated with self-reported Caucasian donors. The aim of the study was to test whether cataloging public T cell receptors could identify signatures of past pathogen exposure. The T cell repertoires of some 670 subjects were profiled by immunosequencing and related to cytomegalovirus serostatus. A separate validation cohort of roughly 130 different subjects was used in addition to the approximately 700-subject first cohort. The study combined high-throughput TCR immunosequencing, statistical association of individual TCRs with disease status, and machine learning to predict cytomegalovirus infection status. A later analysis re-analyzed previously published TCR beta repertoires from several hundred donors and added high-resolution HLA genotyping to study TCR occurrence patterns. In the later analysis, no new phenotypic data were used to find candidate immune exposures; instead, reliance was placed on TCR beta sequences and their occurrence across donors. An earlier analysis of fewer than 750 of the donors used high-throughput TCR beta sequencing to judge whether each TCR beta V gene segment behaved as functional or pseudogenic. Donor age, sex, ethnicity and CMV serostatus were collected together with the repertoire data. A later genetic analysis used genome-wide SNP genotypes for about 65% of the roughly 700 donors, treating that subset as a discovery cohort. Every repertoire in the discovery cohort had been generated on one and the same sequencing platform. HLA typing included class I and class II loci at four-digit resolution. The number of typed donors differed by locus: about 620-630 for A, B, C, DRB1 and DQB1; 500 to 550 for DQA1; 606 for DPA1; and 400 to 480 for DPB1. Five DR-DQ haplotypes were treated as single units for association and clustering because of strong linkage in the cohort. On average, roughly 250,000 unique TCR beta nucleotide sequences were sequenced per donor among more than 350 genotyped donors of the cohort, with roughly 18% of those sequences being non-productive.

Including cysteine and phenylalanine, the CDR3 has 15 amino acids. Kept here is only the CDR3 DNA, which spans 45 bases and is read in frame from base 1. CDR1 MDHEN and CDR2 SYDVKM are derived from the germline V gene. The junction shows trimming of 7 bases on V and 2 bases on J, and the gene matches do not reach 7 bases of it. The library was generated by the immunoSEQ multiplex PCR assay. A mixture of 60 forward primers for TCR Vbeta segments and 13 reverse primers for TCR Jbeta segments was used in the multiplex PCR. The CDR3 region of rearranged TCR beta genes was amplified from genomic DNA by a multiplex PCR assay. The Illumina HiSeq System was used to sequence the amplified TCR beta libraries as 87-base-pair reads. In the original analysis: Across the 670 or so repertoires, a later analysis counted 80 million or so unique TCR beta chains, approximately 10 million of which were shared by at least two donors. A nearest-neighbor algorithm error-corrected the raw reads and collapsed the reads into unique sequences, merging closely related sequences to remove PCR and sequencing errors. V, D and J gene segments were assigned by aligning CDR3 sequences to IMGT reference sequences. Each retained sequence needed at least a six-nucleotide match to both a V gene segment and a J gene segment. Rearrangements were classified as productive when the CDR3 lacked stop codons and remained in frame with V and J, and all other rearrangements were classified as non-productive. Following IMGT convention, CDR3 was defined as the stretch from the second conserved V-encoded cysteine to the conserved J-encoded phenylalanine. The earlier analysis of about 640 of the donors excluded any sequence lacking an unambiguous match to a single V gene segment. In an earlier analysis of 587 of the donors, V segments were called functional above 56.7% productive rearrangements and were called segregating when the between-donor standard deviation exceeded 5%. A statistical classification framework was developed to diagnose cytomegalovirus status using the catalog of TCR beta chain sequences. In a later analysis, V and J genes were assigned by comparing TCR nucleotide sequences against IMGT/GENE-DB human TR gene sequences. In a later analysis, CDR3 sequences and most-parsimonious VDJ recombination scenarios were assigned using the TCRdist pipeline. In a later analysis, every TCR beta chain was defined by the combination of its CDR3 amino acid sequence and its V-gene family, and reads without a unique V-gene family were dropped. As a way to deal with suspected cross-contamination and a sequencing artifact, a later analysis dropped 640 or so nucleotide sequences that were highly shared and had low generation probability. In a later analysis, a clonal expansion index for each public chain was calculated from normalized within-repertoire ranks of inferred template counts. Generation probabilities in a later analysis came from a VDJ recombination model fitted to out-of-frame rearrangements, and those results were checked against IGoR. In a later analysis, TCR-TCR, TCR-HLA and TCR-CMV co-occurrence was scored with hypergeometric tests, and a repertoire-size bias correction was applied to TCR pairs. False discovery rates were estimated in a later analysis by permuting HLA or CMV assignments 20 times. In a later analysis, co-occurring TCRs were grouped using DBSCAN, with TCRdist sequence similarity added in when clustering inside HLA-allele-positive subsets. Co-occurrence clustering excluded repertoires with fewer than 30,000 or more than 120,000 public chains, plus five with anomalous nucleotide sharing. Here the immuneACCESS table is served through TCRdb, limited to in-frame sequences with V and J called. Missing clones are a known gap in these copies; in checked studies unresolved V genes cover under half, and the rest lacks a known reason. Clonal size and the V and J genes are those of that table, whereas D and trimming came from the DNA. For this sample the table gives 200,000 to 250,000 clones, of which 65% to 85% were detected only once. Jointly, the top ten make up about 1.8% of the sample.

The cohort comprised some 680 healthy bone marrow donors. Cohort members were all nominally healthy when sampled, although unrecorded immune exposures were likely present. The donor tested CMV seronegative and was one of the 352 seronegative cohort members. A peripheral blood sample was provided by each donor, and peripheral blood mononuclear cells were used for TCR beta sequencing. The Qiagen DNeasy Blood Extraction Kit was used to extract genomic DNA from the blood cell samples. The investigation overall reported the following: In an earlier analysis of over 550 of the donors, most TCR beta V segments were observed in productive rearrangements about 87% or about 30% of the time, broadly matching IMGT annotations. A later analysis reported that several top co-occurrence clusters appeared linked to parvovirus B19, influenza, CMV and Epstein-Barr virus. CMV serostatus was the only immune exposure information available for the cohort. The study listed approximately 150 TCR beta chains as associated with cytomegalovirus. It was suggested by the authors that the approach could potentially be generalized to other disease states and immunological phenotypes. A later genetic analysis reported fewer N-insertions in productive TCRs among donors in an Asian-associated ancestry cluster than the approximately 670-donor mean. Presence/absence analyses assumed roughly uniform sequencing depth across donors, an assumption that may not hold. Across donors, most TCR sequences were observed very rarely, whereas some public TCRs were present in many individuals. The sequencing pipeline was judged likely to have produced a cluster of highly shared sequence variants as a technical artifact. Assigning TCR associations to individual alleles was difficult when HLA alleles, especially DR and DQ, strongly co-occurred. An association between a missense DCLRE1C variant and V-gene and J-gene trimming of TCR beta chains was found in a later genetic analysis and replicated in an independent cohort. The earlier analysis of 587 of the donors excluded roughly 17 rarely observed V segments, including chromosome 9 orphons, because counts were too low. Linkage disequilibrium might explain the correlated functional status among segregating V segments, but an unknown experimental factor could not be excluded. Compared with equally common non-associated chains, HLA-associated TCR beta chains in a later analysis were more clonally expanded and had lower generation probabilities. A later analysis associated about 17,000 TCR beta sequences with specific HLA alleles at a false discovery rate of 0.05. According to a later analysis, TCR association rates differed among HLA loci, with DRB1 alleles showing the most associated TCRs and HLA-C alleles showing the fewest. The 87-base-pair reads could not distinguish some IMGT-functional V segments, including TRBV6-2 and TRBV6-3, so those segments were excluded. A few of the identified cytomegalovirus-associated TCR beta chains were confirmed in vitro to be specific for cytomegalovirus antigens. A further reported finding was that TCR beta sequences accurately predicted the HLA-A and HLA-B alleles for most subjects in the first cohort. This cohort had only TCR beta chains sequenced, and the lack of alpha or paired-chain data limited which features could be detected. Most CMV-associated TCR beta chains appeared to be HLA-restricted in a later analysis, and the HLA associations seemed to be driven largely by CMV exposure. Because some donors lacked HLA typing at each locus, the association tests relied only on the typed subset. The classifier was reported to diagnose cytomegalovirus status with high specificity and sensitivity in both the original cohort and the validation cohort.

The chain employs TRBV28 and TRBJ2-1; TRBD1 lines up with 8 middle nucleotides. This sequence was found in a man aged 50-60 years in good health and CMV-seronegative. Sample: PBMCs. The DNA reads as follows: TGTGCCAGCAAGAATCGGGACAGGCCCTACAATGAGCAGTTCTTC. The resulting protein is CASKNRDRPYNEQFF.